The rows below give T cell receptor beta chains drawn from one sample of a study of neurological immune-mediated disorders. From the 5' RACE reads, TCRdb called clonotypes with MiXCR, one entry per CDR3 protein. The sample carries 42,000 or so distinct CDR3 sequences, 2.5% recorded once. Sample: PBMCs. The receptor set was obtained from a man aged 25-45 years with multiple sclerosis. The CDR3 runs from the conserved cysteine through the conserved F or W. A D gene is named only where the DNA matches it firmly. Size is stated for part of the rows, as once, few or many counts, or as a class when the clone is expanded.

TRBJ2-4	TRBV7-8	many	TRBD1	CASSLKTGLDIQYF	TGTGCCAGCAGCTTAAAGACAGGGCTCGACATTCAGTACTTC
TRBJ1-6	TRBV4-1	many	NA	CASSQGQDSNSPLHF	TGCGCCAGCAGCCAAGGCCAGGACAGCAATTCACCCCTCCACTTT
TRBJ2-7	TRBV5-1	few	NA	CASSSGREQYF	TGCGCCAGCAGCTCGGGGCGCGAGCAGTACTTC
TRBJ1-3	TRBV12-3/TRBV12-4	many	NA	CASRDRISSGNTIYF	TGTGCCAGCAGAGACAGGATAAGCTCTGGAAACACCATATATTTT
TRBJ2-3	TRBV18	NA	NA	CASSPPWTGITDTQYF	TGTGCCAGCTCACCGCCGTGGACGGGAATCACAGATACGCAGTATTTT
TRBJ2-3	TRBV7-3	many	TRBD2	CASSFAGGQSDTQYF	TGTGCCAGCAGCTTTGCGGGAGGGCAGTCAGATACGCAGTATTTT
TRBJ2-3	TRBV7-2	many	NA	CASTETDTQYF	TGTGCCAGCACCGAGACAGATACGCAGTATTTT
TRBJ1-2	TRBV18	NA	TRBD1	CASSPDRVSGYTF	TGTGCCAGCTCACCGGACAGGGTGTCTGGCTACACCTTC
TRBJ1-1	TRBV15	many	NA	CATSRDYEGEAFF	TGTGCCACCAGCAGAGATTACGAGGGTGAAGCTTTCTTT
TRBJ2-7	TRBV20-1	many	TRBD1	CSADRGPLLNF	TGCAGTGCCGACAGGGGGCCCCTTTTGAACTTC